This T cell receptor (beta chain) was captured by sequencing in a study of blood T cell repertoires in COVID-19. Overall study: T cells, B-cell-depleted T cells, or PBMCs supplied cDNA or gDNA.

CDR3 length equals 15 residues. Germline assignment: CDR1 MNHEY and CDR2 SVGAGI. V lost 8 bases and J lost 2; bases outside the gene matches: 6. Measured with immunoSEQ multiplex PCR; TCRdb has only the in-frame clones, and not every one. This sample carries about 24,000 clones, roughly 79% of them seen once, and the ten largest clones take over 6%. Followed longitudinally, the Seattle patients had been enrolled during active infection. The source of this sequence is a middle-aged man with COVID-19, enrolled during active disease. Sequenced input: peripheral blood. The chain links TRBV6-5 to TRBJ2-1; TRBD2 aligns across 10 bases. In DNA form, the CDR3 reads TGTGCCAGCCGCTCTAGCGGGAGCACCTACAATGAGCAGTTCTTC. It codes for CASRSSGSTYNEQFF.